This T cell receptor (beta chain) was profiled in a study of blood T cell repertoires in COVID-19. Turning to the study itself: The samples span acute and convalescent COVID-19 from the United States, Italy and Spain. The cDNA or gDNA used as material had been derived from T cells, B-cell-depleted T cells, or PBMCs.

Only in-frame clones appear in the TCRdb table, and some are missing; sequencing was by immunoSEQ multiplex PCR. The data hold roughly 200,000 clones, with about four fifths observed a single time. The CDR3 length is 14 residues. V lost 6 bases and J 0 bases, leaving 11 bases between the germline ends. CDR1 is ENHRY, CDR2 SYGVKD, per germline. This clonotype originated in a woman aged 35 to 49 with COVID-19, enrolled during active disease. Specimen: peripheral blood. J is TRBJ1-2 and V is TRBV10-3; D uncertain. CDR3 nucleotides: TGTGCCATCAGGTTACCGTCAGCTAACTATGGCTACACCTTC. It specifies CAIRLPSANYGYTF.